This entry features one T cell receptor (beta chain) sequence. The sample belongs to a study of blood T cell repertoires in COVID-19. Study in general: COVID-19 samples from acute and convalescent phases originated in the United States, Italy and Spain. T cells, B-cell-depleted T cells, or PBMCs provided the cDNA or gDNA that served as material.

As originally analysed: Amplification with reference gene primers provided the estimates of nucleated cell counts. This table comes from immunoSEQ multiplex PCR, and its TCRdb copy is limited to in-frame clones, with some not included. V and J calls and clone size are copied from that table; D and trimming were computed from the DNA. The sample lists some 220,000 clones; about 78% were seen once. The ends lost 4 bases at V and 8 bases at J; junction bases unmatched: 6. Germline CDR1 and CDR2: SGDLS and YYNGEE. There are 14 residues in the CDR3. This clonotype was sampled from a woman between 65 and 79 years old with acute or convalescent COVID-19. Sequencing was done on a sample of peripheral blood. V usage is TRBV9 and J usage is TRBJ1-4; TRBD1 agrees at 9 bases. As DNA, the CDR3 is TGTGCCAGCAGCCCACCGACAGGGGGAGAAAAACTGTTTTTT. Amino acids: CASSPPTGGEKLFF.